This TCR beta chain was retrieved from a study of cytomegalovirus exposure and HLA in healthy donors. The method was immunoSEQ multiplex PCR; TCRdb's version includes in-frame clones alone and lacks a portion of them. The data hold 150,000 to 200,000 clones, with 75% to 95% observed a single time. Germline V gives CDR1 MNHEY, CDR2 SMNVEV (reference sequence). V was pared by 6 bases and J by 3 bases, with 14 bases between. This CDR3 has 14 amino acids. The sequence came from a woman in her late teens or twenties in good health and CMV-seropositive. The V call is TRBV27, the J call TRBJ1-1; weak D call: TRBD1 (5 bases). The sample was PBMCs. Here the CDR3 DNA reads TGTGCCAGCAGGTGGGGGGGGAGAGACACTGAAGCTTTCTTT. Residues: CASRWGGRDTEAFF.